This entry lists 4 T cell receptor beta chains sequenced from one sample in a study of blood T cell repertoires in COVID-19. The assay was immunoSEQ multiplex PCR, and TCRdb's table has in-frame clones only and misses some. Of 9,500 to 15,000 clones in the sample, around 85% are singletons; the top ten hold about 5.2%. Material for sequencing was peripheral blood. Every receptor here comes from a human donor in a cohort sampled during active COVID-19.

The rearrangement joins TRBV28 to TRBJ2-7, with TRBD1 matching over 10 bases. The V segment lost 6 bases and the J segment 3 bases; nucleotides outside the gene matches: 2. CDR1 is MDHEN, CDR2 SYDVKM, per germline. CDR3 size: 13 residues. In DNA, the CDR3 is TGTGCCAGCAGGGGACAGGGGTACTACGAGCAGTACTTC. Translated, it gives CASRGQGYYEQYF.

This sequence joins TRBV19 and TRBJ2-7, with 10 bases identical to TRBD2. CDR1 LNHDA and CDR2 SQIVND come from the germline V gene (reference sequence). The CDR3 has 16 residues. J lost 0 bases, V lost 5 bases, and 7 bases had no gene match. CDR3 protein: CASSSIRTSGSYEQYF. In nucleotides, the CDR3 is TGTGCCAGTAGTTCAATCAGGACTAGCGGCTCCTACGAGCAGTACTTC.

This chain connects TRBV11-2 to TRBJ1-3, with D maybe TRBD1 (6 bases). Trimming removed 2 bases from V and 2 bases from J, with 13 bases in between. The CDR3 loop spans 16 amino acids. Germline loops: CDR1 SGHAT, CDR2 FQNNGV. The CDR3 spells CASSLWGGSAGNTIYF. The CDR3 nucleotides are TGTGCCAGCAGCTTATGGGGGGGCAGCGCTGGAAACACCATATATTTT.

The chain joins TRBV5-1 to TRBJ2-2; maybe TRBD1 (6 bases). V was shortened by 0 bases and J by 4 bases, with 7 bases between the two germline ends. Per germline, CDR1 SGHRS and CDR2 YFSETQ. The CDR3 sequence is 14 residues long. CDR3 bases: TGCGCCAGCAGCTTGGGGACAGTCACCGGGGAGCTGTTTTTT. As protein: CASSLGTVTGELFF.